The 10 T cell receptor beta chains given below trace back to one sample, sequenced in a study of blood T cell repertoires in COVID-19. The table came from immunoSEQ multiplex PCR; TCRdb's copy has only in-frame clones and leaves some out. The data hold about 120,000 clones, with about nine tenths observed a single time. The sequencing input was peripheral blood. All receptors come from a human donor with active COVID-19. The donor label of this sample is uncertain.

The V and J genes are TRBV25-1 and TRBJ1-1; 7 positions agree with TRBD1. Looked up from germline, CDR1 is MGHDK and CDR2 is SYGVNS. V shed 4 bases and J 9 bases; nucleotides not matched to a gene: 5. The CDR3 totals 12 residues. CDR3 sequence: CASSVTGAKAFF. CDR3 in DNA: TGTGCCAGCAGTGTTACAGGGGCTAAAGCTTTCTTT.

This clone has more than one count but fewer than ten. The chain is built from TRBV6-5 and TRBJ2-7, with D perhaps matching TRBD1 (6 bases). V lost 6 bases and J lost 2, with 14 bases in between. The CDR3 is 14 residues long. Germline CDR1 and CDR2: MNHEY and SVGAGI. CDR3 nucleotide sequence: TGTGCCAGCAGACAGGGAATCCCCCCCTACGAGCAGTACTTC. This translates into CASRQGIPPYEQYF.

In its sample, this clone was seen once. The chain is built from TRBV6-5 and TRBJ1-2, with unresolved D. Germline CDR1 MNHEY, CDR2 SVGAGI. The V gene lost 7 bases and the J gene lost 5 bases, with 14 bases spanning the gap. The CDR3 runs to 13 residues. In DNA, the CDR3 is TGTGCCAGCACCGGGAAAGAGAGATATGGCTACACCTTC. It yields the protein CASTGKERYGYTF.

The chain has TRBV30 and TRBJ2-7, with TRBD1 matching 9 bases. CDR1 and CDR2 (germline): GTSNPN, SVGIG (reference sequence). V trimming: 5 bases; J trimming: 3 bases; junction bases outside the gene matches: 2. CDR3 size: 12 residues. The CDR3, as DNA: TGTGCCTGGGAGGGACAGGGCTACGAGCAGTACTTC. Protein: CAWEGQGYEQYF.

The V and J genes are TRBV18 and TRBJ2-1, with 8 bases lining up with TRBD2. CDR1 KGHSH and CDR2 LQKENI come from the germline V gene. The V gene end was trimmed by 2 bases and the J gene end by 3 bases; junction bases not matched to a gene: 6. This CDR3 has 16 residues. The CDR3 reads CASSPAGGPGYNEQFF. The DNA of the CDR3 is TGTGCCAGCTCACCAGCGGGGGGCCCGGGCTACAATGAGCAGTTCTTC.

V usage is TRBV27 and J usage is TRBJ2-3; D is uncertain. V dropped 3 bases and J dropped 8 bases, with 12 bases sitting between them. Germline V gene sequence: CDR1 MNHEY, CDR2 SMNVEV (reference sequence). The CDR3 sequence is 13 residues long. The CDR3 here is CASSFQRVGTQYF. The CDR3, as DNA: TGTGCCAGCAGTTTCCAGCGTGTTGGTACGCAGTATTTT.

The chain couples TRBV10-1 to TRBJ2-7, with 9 nucleotides matching TRBD1. CDR3 length equals 14 residues. V was pared by 0 bases and J by 8 bases, with 5 bases of the junction left unmatched. Germline V gives CDR1 WNHNN, CDR2 SYGVQD (reference sequence). The CDR3 is CASSESPGQGKQYF. Here the CDR3 DNA reads TGCGCCAGCAGTGAGTCTCCGGGACAGGGCAAGCAGTACTTC.

This sequence joins TRBV28 and TRBJ2-5, with D possibly TRBD1 on 7 matching bases. Germline CDR1 is MDHEN and CDR2 is SYDVKM. V was cut by 6 bases and J by 6 bases, with 14 bases left in between. The CDR3 is 13 residues long. DNA for the CDR3: TGTGCCAGCAGCCAGGGGGGCTGGAAGACCCAGTACTTC. It specifies CASSQGGWKTQYF.

This rearrangement joins TRBV7-9 to TRBJ1-4; D is uncertain. Germline V CDR1 and CDR2: SEHNR, FQNEAQ (reference sequence). V gave up 5 bases and J gave up 7 bases, with 14 bases separating them. The CDR3 is 14 amino acids. CDR3 sequence: CASSQDSAGEKLFF. As DNA, the CDR3 is TGTGCCAGCAGCCAAGACTCTGCTGGTGAAAAACTGTTTTTT.

This chain uses TRBV15 with TRBJ2-7; D is perhaps TRBD1 (6 bases). The CDR3 covers 17 residues. Germline V gene data show CDR1 as LNHNV and CDR2 as YYDKDF (reference sequence). Trimming left V 0 bases short and J 7 bases short, with 22 bases between. The CDR3, as DNA: TGTGCCACCAGCAGAGATCAATTAAGAGACAGGCTACAAGAGCAGTACTTC. It yields the protein CATSRDQLRDRLQEQYF.